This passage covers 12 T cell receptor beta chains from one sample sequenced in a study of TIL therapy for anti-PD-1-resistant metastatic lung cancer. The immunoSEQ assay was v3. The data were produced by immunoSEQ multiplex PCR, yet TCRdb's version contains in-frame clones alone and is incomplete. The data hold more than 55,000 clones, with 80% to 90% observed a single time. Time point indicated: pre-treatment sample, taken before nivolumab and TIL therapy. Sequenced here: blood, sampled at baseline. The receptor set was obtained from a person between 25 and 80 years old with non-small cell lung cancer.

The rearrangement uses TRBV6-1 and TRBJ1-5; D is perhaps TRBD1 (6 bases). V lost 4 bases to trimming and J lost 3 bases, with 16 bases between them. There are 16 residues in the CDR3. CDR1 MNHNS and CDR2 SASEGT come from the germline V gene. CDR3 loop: CASSGPGGQLNQPQHF. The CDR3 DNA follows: TGTGCCAGCAGTGGCCCGGGTGGACAGCTCAATCAGCCCCAGCATTTT.

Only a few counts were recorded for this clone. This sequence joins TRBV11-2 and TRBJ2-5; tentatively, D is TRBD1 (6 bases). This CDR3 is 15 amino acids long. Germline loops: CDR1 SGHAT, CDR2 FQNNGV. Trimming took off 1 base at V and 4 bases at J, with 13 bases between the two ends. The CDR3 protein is CASSLVGLGAETQYF. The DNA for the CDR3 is TGTGCCAGCAGCTTAGTCGGCTTGGGGGCAGAGACCCAGTACTTC.

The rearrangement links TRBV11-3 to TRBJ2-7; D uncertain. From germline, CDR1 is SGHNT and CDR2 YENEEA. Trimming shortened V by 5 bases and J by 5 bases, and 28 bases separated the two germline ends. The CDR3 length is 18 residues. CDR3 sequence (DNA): TGTGCCAGCAGCCCAGGTGAGGCCCCAGTCGTTTCAGGTGACGAGCAGTACTTC. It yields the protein CASSPGEAPVVSGDEQYF. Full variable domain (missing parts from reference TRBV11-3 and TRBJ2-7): EAGVVQSPRYKIIEKKQPVAFWCNPISGHNTLYWYLQNLGQGPELLIRYENEEAVDDSQLPKDRFSAERLKGVDSTLKIQPAELGDSAVYLCASSPGEAPVVSGDEQYFGPGTRLTVT.

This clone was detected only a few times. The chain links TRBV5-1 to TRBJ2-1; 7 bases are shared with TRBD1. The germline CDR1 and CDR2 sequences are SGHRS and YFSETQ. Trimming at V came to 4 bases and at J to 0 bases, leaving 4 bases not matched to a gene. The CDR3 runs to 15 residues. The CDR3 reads CASSPRTGSYNEQFF. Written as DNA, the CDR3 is TGCGCCAGCAGCCCAAGGACAGGCTCCTACAATGAGCAGTTCTTC.

The CDR3 nucleotides are TGTGCCAGCAGCAAATACAGGGGGAGGGAGACCCAGTACTTC. Translation gives CASSKYRGRETQYF. V and J are TRBV7-6 and TRBJ2-5; 8 bases match TRBD1. The CDR3 consists of 14 residues. The junction had 7 bases not matched to a gene; V was cut back by 5 bases and J by 5 bases. Per the germline V gene, CDR1 is SGHVS and CDR2 is FNYEAQ.

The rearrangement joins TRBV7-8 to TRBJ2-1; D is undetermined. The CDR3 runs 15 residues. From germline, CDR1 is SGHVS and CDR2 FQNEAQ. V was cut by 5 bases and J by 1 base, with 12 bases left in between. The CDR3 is CASSLTDLSYNEQFF. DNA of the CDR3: TGTGCCAGCAGCCTCACGGACCTATCCTACAATGAGCAGTTCTTC.

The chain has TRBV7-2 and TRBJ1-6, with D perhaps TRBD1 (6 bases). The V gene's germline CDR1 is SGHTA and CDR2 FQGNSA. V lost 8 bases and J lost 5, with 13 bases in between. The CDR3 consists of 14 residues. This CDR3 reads CASGRSGDNSPLHF. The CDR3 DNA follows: TGTGCCAGCGGAAGGTCAGGGGATAATTCACCCCTCCACTTT. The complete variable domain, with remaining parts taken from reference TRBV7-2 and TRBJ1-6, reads GAGVSQSPSNKVTEKGKDVELRCDPISGHTALYWYRQSLGQGLEFLIYFQGNSAPDKSGLPSDRFSAERTGGSVSTLTIQRTQQEDSAVYLCASGRSGDNSPLHFGNGTRLTVT.

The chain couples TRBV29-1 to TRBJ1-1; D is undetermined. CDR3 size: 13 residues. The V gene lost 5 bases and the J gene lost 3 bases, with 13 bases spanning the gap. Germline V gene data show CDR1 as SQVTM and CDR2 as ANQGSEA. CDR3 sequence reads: CSVMGGSYTEAFF. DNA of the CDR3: TGCAGCGTTATGGGAGGGTCCTACACTGAAGCTTTCTTT. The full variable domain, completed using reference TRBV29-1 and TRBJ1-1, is SAVISQKPSRDICQRGTSLTIQCQVDSQVTMMFWYRQQPGQSLTLIATANQGSEATYESGFVIDKFPISRPNLTFSTLTVSNMSPEDSSIYLCSVMGGSYTEAFFGQGTRLTVV.

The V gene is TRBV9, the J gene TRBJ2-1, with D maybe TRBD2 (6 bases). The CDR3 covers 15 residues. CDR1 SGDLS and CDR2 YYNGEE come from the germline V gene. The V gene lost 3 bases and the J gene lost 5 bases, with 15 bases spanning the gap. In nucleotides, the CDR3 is TGTGCCAGCAGCGCGGCGGGGTCTCGGAACAATGAGCAGTTCTTC. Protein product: CASSAAGSRNNEQFF. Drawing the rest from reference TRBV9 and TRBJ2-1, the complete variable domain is DSGVTQTPKHLITATGQRVTLRCSPRSGDLSVYWYQQSLDQGLQFLIQYYNGEERAKGNILERFSAQQFPDLHSELNLSSLELGDSALYFCASSAAGSRNNEQFFGPGTRLTVL.

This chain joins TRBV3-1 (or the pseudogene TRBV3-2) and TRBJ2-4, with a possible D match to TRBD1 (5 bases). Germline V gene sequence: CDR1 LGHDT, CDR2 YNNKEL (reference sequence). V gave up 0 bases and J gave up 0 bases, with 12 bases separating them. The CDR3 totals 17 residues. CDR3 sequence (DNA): TGTGCCAGCAGCCAAGAGCAGGGTCGAGGAGCCAAAAACATTCAGTACTTC. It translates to CASSQEQGRGAKNIQYF.

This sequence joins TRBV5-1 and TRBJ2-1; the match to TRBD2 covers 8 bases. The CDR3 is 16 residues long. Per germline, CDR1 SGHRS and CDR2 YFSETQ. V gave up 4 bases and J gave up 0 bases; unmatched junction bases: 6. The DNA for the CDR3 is TGCGCCAGCAGCCTAATAGCGGGAAGCTCCTACAATGAGCAGTTCTTC. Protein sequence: CASSLIAGSSYNEQFF.

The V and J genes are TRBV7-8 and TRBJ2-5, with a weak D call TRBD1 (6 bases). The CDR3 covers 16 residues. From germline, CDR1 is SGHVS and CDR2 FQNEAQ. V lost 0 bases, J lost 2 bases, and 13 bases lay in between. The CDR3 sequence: CASSLAQGLGQETQYF. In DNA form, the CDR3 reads TGTGCCAGCAGCTTAGCGCAGGGGCTGGGACAAGAGACCCAGTACTTC.